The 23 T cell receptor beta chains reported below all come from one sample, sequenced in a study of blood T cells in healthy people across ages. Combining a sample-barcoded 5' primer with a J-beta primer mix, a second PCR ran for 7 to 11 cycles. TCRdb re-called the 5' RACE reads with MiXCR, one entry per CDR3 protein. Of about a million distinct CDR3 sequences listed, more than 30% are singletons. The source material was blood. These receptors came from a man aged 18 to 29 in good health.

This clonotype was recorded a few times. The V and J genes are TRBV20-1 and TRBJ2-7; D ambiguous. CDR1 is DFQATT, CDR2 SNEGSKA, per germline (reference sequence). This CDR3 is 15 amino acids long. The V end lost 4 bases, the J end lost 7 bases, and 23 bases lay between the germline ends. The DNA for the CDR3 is TGCAGTGCTACCCAGAACAATCCTTATTACAATGAGCAGTACTTC. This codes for CSATQNNPYYNEQYF.

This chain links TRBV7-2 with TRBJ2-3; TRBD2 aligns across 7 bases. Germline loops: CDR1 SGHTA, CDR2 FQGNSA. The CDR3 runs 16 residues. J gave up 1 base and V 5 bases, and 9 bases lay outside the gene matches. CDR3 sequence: CASSALLAEGTDTQYF. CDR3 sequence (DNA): TGTGCCAGCAGCGCCCTTCTAGCGGAGGGCACAGATACGCAGTATTTT.

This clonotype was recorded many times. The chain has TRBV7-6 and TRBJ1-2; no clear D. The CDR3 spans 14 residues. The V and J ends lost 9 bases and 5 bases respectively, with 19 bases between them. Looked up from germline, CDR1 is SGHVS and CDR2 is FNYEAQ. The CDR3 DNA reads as TGTGCCAGTGGCTTTGGGATTTACTTTTATGGCTACACCTTC. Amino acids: CASGFGIYFYGYTF.

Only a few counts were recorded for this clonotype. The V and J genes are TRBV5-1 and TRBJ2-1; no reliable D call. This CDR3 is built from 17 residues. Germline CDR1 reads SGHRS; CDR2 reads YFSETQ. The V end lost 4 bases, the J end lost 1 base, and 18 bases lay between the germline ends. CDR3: CASSKYYLSDSYNEQFF. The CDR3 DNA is TGCGCCAGCAGCAAATACTACTTGTCGGATTCCTACAATGAGCAGTTCTTC. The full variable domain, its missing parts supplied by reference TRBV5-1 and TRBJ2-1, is KAGVTQTPRYLIKTRGQQVTLSCSPISGHRSVSWYQQTPGQGLQFLFEYFSETQRNKGNFPGRFSGRQFSNSRSEMNVSTLELGDSALYLCASSKYYLSDSYNEQFFGPGTRLTVL.

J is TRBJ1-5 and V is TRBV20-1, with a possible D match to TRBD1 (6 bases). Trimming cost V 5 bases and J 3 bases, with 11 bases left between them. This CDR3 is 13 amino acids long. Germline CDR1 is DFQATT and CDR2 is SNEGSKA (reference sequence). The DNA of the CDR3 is TGCAGTGCTCAGGGGTTTATCAATCAGCCCCAGCATTTT. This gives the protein CSAQGFINQPQHF.

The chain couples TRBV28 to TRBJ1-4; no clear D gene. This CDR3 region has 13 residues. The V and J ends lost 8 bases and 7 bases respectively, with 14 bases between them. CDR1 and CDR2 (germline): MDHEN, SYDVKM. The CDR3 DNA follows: TGTGCCAGCCGGGGTCTGGATCGTGAAAAACTGTTTTTT. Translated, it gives CASRGLDREKLFF.

CDR3 DNA sequence: TGTGCCAGCAGGGTTGAGGGGAGCACAGATACGCAGTATTTT. Encoded protein: CASRVEGSTDTQYF. The chain uses TRBV12-3 or TRBV12-4 and TRBJ2-3; the D call may be TRBD1 or TRBD2 (5 bases each). This CDR3 has 14 residues. Trimming removed 6 bases from V and 0 bases from J, with 10 bases in between.

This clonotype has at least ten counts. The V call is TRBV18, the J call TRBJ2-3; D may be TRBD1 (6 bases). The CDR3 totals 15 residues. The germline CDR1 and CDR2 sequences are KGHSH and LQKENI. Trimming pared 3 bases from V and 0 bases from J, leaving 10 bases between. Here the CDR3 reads CASSPGTPSTDTQYF. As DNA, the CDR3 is TGTGCCAGCTCACCCGGGACACCTAGCACAGATACGCAGTATTTT.

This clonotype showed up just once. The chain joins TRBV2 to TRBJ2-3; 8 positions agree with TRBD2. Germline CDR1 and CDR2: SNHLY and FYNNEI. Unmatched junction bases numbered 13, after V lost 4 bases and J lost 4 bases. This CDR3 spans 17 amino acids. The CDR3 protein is CASSASRERGSADTQYF. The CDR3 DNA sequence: TGTGCCAGCAGTGCCTCCAGGGAGCGGGGGAGCGCAGATACGCAGTATTTT.

This CDR3 is CASGAASGDYNEQFF. The CDR3 DNA reads TGTGCTAGTGGTGCCGCTAGCGGGGACTACAATGAGCAGTTCTTC. This chain joins TRBV12-5 and TRBJ2-1; 9 nucleotides line up with TRBD2. The CDR3 consists of 15 residues. V was pared by 5 bases and J by 3 bases, with 5 bases of the junction left unmatched. Germline values: CDR1 LGHNT, CDR2 FRNRAP.

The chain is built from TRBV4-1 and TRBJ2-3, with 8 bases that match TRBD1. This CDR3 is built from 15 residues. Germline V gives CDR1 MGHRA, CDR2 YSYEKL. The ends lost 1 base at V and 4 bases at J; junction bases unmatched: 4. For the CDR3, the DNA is TGCGCCAGCAGCCAAGCGCAGGGGGCTTCAGATACGCAGTATTTT. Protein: CASSQAQGASDTQYF.

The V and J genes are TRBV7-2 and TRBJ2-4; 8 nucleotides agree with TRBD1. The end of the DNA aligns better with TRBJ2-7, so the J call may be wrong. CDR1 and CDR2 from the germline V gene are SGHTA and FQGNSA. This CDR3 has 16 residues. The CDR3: CASSLGDRFSSYEQYF. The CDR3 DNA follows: TGTGCCAGCAGCTTAGGGGACAGGTTTTCCTCCTACGAGCAGTACTTC.

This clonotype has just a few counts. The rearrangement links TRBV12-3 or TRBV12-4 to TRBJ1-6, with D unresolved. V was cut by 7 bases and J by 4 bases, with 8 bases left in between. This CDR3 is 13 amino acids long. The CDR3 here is CASTVGYNSPLHF. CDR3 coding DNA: TGTGCCAGCACCGTAGGTTATAATTCACCCCTCCACTTT.

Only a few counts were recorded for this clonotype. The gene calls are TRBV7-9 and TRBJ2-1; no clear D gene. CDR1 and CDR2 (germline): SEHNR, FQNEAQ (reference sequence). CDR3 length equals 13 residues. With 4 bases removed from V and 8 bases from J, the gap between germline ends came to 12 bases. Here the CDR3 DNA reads TGTGCCAGCAGCTCCGAAAGTGCTGATGAGCAGTTCTTC. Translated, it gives CASSSESADEQFF.

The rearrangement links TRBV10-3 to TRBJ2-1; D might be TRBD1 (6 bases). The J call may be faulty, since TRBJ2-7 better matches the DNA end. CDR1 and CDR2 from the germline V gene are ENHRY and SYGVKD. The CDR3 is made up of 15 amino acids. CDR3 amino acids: CAISETGLRHNEQYF. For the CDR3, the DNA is TGTGCCATCAGTGAGACAGGGTTGAGACACAATGAGCAGTACTTC.

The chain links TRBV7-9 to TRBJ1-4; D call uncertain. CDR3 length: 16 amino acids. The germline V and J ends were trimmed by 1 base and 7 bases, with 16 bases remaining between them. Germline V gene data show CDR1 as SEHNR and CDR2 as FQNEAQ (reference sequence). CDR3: CASSLVGQPRSEKLFF. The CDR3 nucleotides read TGTGCCAGCAGCTTAGTAGGCCAACCTAGGAGTGAAAAACTGTTTTTT. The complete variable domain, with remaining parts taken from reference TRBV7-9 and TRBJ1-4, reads DTGVSQNPRHKITKRGQNVTFRCDPISEHNRLYWYRQTLGQGPEFLTYFQNEAQLEKSRLLSDRFSAERPKGSFSTLEIQRTEQGDSAMYLCASSLVGQPRSEKLFFGSGTQLSVL.

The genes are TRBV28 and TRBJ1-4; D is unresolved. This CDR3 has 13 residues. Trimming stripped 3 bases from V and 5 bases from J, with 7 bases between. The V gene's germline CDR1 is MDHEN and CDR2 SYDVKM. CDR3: CASSFQPNEKLFF. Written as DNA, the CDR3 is TGTGCCAGCAGTTTTCAGCCGAATGAAAAACTGTTTTTT. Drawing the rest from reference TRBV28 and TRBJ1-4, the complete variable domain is DVKVTQSSRYLVKRTGEKVFLECVQDMDHENMFWYRQDPGLGLRLIYFSYDVKMKEKGDIPEGYSVSREKKERFSLILESASTNQTSMYLCASSFQPNEKLFFGSGTQLSVL.

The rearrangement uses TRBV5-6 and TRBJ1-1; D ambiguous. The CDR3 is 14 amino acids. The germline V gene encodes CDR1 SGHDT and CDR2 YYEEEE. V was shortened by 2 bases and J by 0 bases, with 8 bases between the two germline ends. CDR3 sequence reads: CASSLEAVNTEAFF. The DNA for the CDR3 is TGTGCCAGCAGCTTAGAGGCTGTGAACACTGAAGCTTTCTTT.

CDR3 bases: TGTGCCAGCAGTTTGAACGGGGCGCCCAATGAGCAGTTCTTC. Its translation is CASSLNGAPNEQFF. The chain links TRBV28 to TRBJ2-1; D tentatively fits TRBD1 or TRBD2 (5 bases each). V lost 3 bases and J lost 6, with 12 bases in between. The V gene's germline CDR1 is MDHEN and CDR2 SYDVKM. This CDR3 spans 14 amino acids.

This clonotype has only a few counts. The CDR3 sequence is CASSGGAASSYNSPLHF. CDR3 DNA sequence: TGTGCCAGCAGCGGGGGGGCAGCGAGCTCCTATAATTCACCCCTCCACTTT. The genes are TRBV9 and TRBJ1-6; D perhaps matches TRBD1 (6 bases). Trimming removed 3 bases from V and 0 bases from J, with 13 bases in between. The CDR3 consists of 17 residues. Germline loops: CDR1 SGDLS, CDR2 YYNGEE.

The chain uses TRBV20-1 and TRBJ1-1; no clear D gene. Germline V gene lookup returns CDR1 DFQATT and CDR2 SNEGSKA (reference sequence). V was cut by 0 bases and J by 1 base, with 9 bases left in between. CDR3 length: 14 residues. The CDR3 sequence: CSARERKQNTEAFF. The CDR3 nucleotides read TGCAGTGCTAGAGAACGAAAACAGAACACTGAAGCTTTCTTT.

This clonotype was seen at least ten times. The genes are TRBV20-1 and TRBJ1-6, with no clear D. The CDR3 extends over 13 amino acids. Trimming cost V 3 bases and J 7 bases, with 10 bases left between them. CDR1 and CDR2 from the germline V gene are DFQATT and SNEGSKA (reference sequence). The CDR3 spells CSASTRPNSPLHF. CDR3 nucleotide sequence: TGCAGTGCTAGCACGAGACCCAATTCACCCCTCCACTTT.

CDR3 protein: CASSLPGLAGVLNTGELFF. The DNA of the CDR3 is TGTGCCAGCAGTTTACCGGGACTAGCGGGGGTCCTGAACACCGGGGAGCTGTTTTTT. The chain has TRBV12-3 or TRBV12-4 and TRBJ2-2; 14 bases map to TRBD2. V trimming: 2 bases; J trimming: 1 base; junction bases outside the gene matches: 6. The length of the CDR3 is 19 residues.